The next 27 T cell receptor beta chains were all read from a single sample in a study of blood T cells in healthy people across ages. A second roughly 7 to 12 cycle PCR used barcoded and J-beta primers. TCRdb re-called the 5' RACE reads through MiXCR, storing one row per CDR3 protein. The sample lists roughly 680,000 distinct CDR3 sequences, about 51% occurring once. Sequencing was carried out using blood. These receptors all stem from a woman aged 80 or older in good health.

Points on this clonotype: The junction and the germline gene differ at one end; a read error may be behind it. The V gene is TRBV5-1, the J gene TRBJ2-3; a possible D gene is TRBD1 (6 bases). The germline CDR1 and CDR2 sequences are SGHRS and YFSETQ. This CDR3 has 16 amino acids. The CDR3 DNA follows: TGCGCCAGCAGCCAAACGACAGGCCCTCCAACAGATATGCAGTATTTT. It codes for CASSQTTGPPTDMQYF. Complete variable domain (other parts from reference TRBV5-1 and TRBJ2-3): KAGVTQTPRYLIKTRGQQVTLSCSPISGHRSVSWYQQTPGQGLQFLFEYFSETQRNKGNFPGRFSGRQFSNSRSEMNVSTLELGDSALYLCASSQTTGPPTDMQYFGPGTRLTVL.

This clonotype occurred a few times. The chain couples TRBV6-2 or TRBV6-3 to TRBJ2-1, with 8 bases lining up with TRBD1. The V gene's germline CDR1 is MNHEY and CDR2 SVGEGT. The V gene end was trimmed by 5 bases and the J gene end by 7 bases; junction bases not matched to a gene: 7. The CDR3 length is 14 residues. CDR3 nucleotide sequence: TGTGCCAGCAGTAGAGCAAGGGACAGGAATGAGCAGTTCTTC. The encoded protein is CASSRARDRNEQFF.

The CDR3 here is CSANTGELSYEQYF. The CDR3 coding sequence is TGCAGCGCGAACACCGGAGAACTCTCCTACGAGCAGTACTTC. The chain links TRBV20-1 to TRBJ2-4; no reliable D call. The DNA end favors TRBJ2-7, so the J call may be wrong. CDR3 length: 14 residues. The germline CDR1 and CDR2 sequences are DFQATT and SNEGSKA (reference sequence).

This clonotype has just one count. The chain combines TRBV4-2 with TRBJ2-5, with 10 nucleotides matching TRBD1. Germline V gene lookup returns CDR1 LGHNA and CDR2 YNFKEQ. The V segment lost 2 bases and the J segment 2 bases; nucleotides outside the gene matches: 5. This CDR3 contains 16 residues. DNA for the CDR3: TGTGCCAGCAGCCAATCCGGGACAGGGGCTCAAGAGACCCAGTACTTC. This translates into CASSQSGTGAQETQYF.

In this sample, this clonotype turned up a few times. The chain uses TRBV12-3 or TRBV12-4 and TRBJ2-7; 8 positions agree with TRBD2. This CDR3 is built from 15 residues. The trim removed 6 bases at V and 5 bases at J, leaving 12 bases unmatched. The CDR3 is CASSPGGTIGNEQYF. CDR3 DNA: TGTGCCAGCAGCCCGGGAGGGACCATAGGGAACGAGCAGTACTTC.

This clonotype has only a few counts. At one end the junction does not follow the germline gene, possibly because of a read error. The gene calls are TRBV5-1 and TRBJ1-4; 8 nucleotides agree with TRBD1. The CDR3 extends over 15 amino acids. Germline V gene sequence: CDR1 SGHRS, CDR2 YFSETQ. The CDR3 DNA sequence: TGCGCCAGCAGCTTACAGGGGGAGGTTAATGAAAAACCGTTTTTT. As protein: CASSLQGEVNEKPFF.

This clonotype has only a few counts. V gene TRBV10-3 combines with J gene TRBJ2-5, with 9 positions matching TRBD2. Germline V gene sequence: CDR1 ENHRY, CDR2 SYGVKD. The CDR3 has 15 amino acids. Trimming cost V 7 bases and J 5 bases; bases outside gene matches: 11. CDR3 in DNA: TGTGCCATCAAAGGGCCGGGACTAGCAGGGGAGACCCAGTACTTC. Translation gives CAIKGPGLAGETQYF.

The chain recombines TRBV11-2 with TRBJ1-2; D unclear. V lost 4 bases and J lost 4, with 7 bases in between. The CDR3 runs to 12 residues. Germline V gene sequence: CDR1 SGHAT, CDR2 FQNNGV. This CDR3 is CASSSDTYGYTF. DNA of the CDR3: TGTGCCAGCAGCTCCGACACCTATGGCTACACCTTC.

The chain recombines TRBV5-1 with TRBJ2-7, with D unresolved. Germline V lookup: CDR1 SGHRS, CDR2 YFSETQ. The V and J ends lost 1 base and 0 bases respectively, with 14 bases between them. The CDR3 contains 16 residues. In DNA form, the CDR3 reads TGCGCCAGCAGCTTGTTTTACATCCCGGACTCCTACGAGCAGTACTTC. This codes for CASSLFYIPDSYEQYF.

Details on this clonotype: A read error may account for a junction end that differs from germline. This chain joins TRBV20-1 and TRBJ2-3, with D possibly matching TRBD1 (6 bases). The CDR3 runs 13 residues. Germline lookup yields CDR1 DFQATT and CDR2 SNEGSKA (reference sequence). Here the CDR3 DNA reads TGCACTGCTAGAATCCTGGGGGCTGGAGCGCAGTATTTT. Amino acid sequence: CTARILGAGAQYF.

The rearrangement links TRBV11-2 to TRBJ2-7, with 7 bases fitting TRBD2. Germline assignment: CDR1 SGHAT and CDR2 FQNNGV. The CDR3 consists of 16 residues. V shed 4 bases and J 3 bases; nucleotides not matched to a gene: 12. The CDR3 DNA follows: TGTGCCAGCAGCTCGCCTCTATTACGGGAGGACTACGAGCAGTACTTC. This gives the protein CASSSPLLREDYEQYF.

This clonotype was seen many times. The V gene is TRBV29-1, the J gene TRBJ2-2, with D unresolved. There are 12 residues in the CDR3. V was pared by 3 bases and J by 2 bases, with 4 bases between. The germline V gene has CDR1 SQVTM and CDR2 ANQGSEA. CDR3 nucleotide sequence: TGCAGCGTTGAGCCTAACACCGGGGAGCTGTTTTTT. The encoded protein is CSVEPNTGELFF.

This clonotype was seen more than once but under ten times. A read error may be the cause here, since a much bigger clone is one base away. The chain has TRBV20-1 and TRBJ2-7; 10 bases match TRBD1. V lost 0 bases, J lost 2 bases, and 4 bases stayed unmatched. The CDR3 consists of 15 residues. CDR1 and CDR2 (germline): DFQATT, SNEGSKA (reference sequence). The CDR3 loop is CSARDPGQGAYEQYF. Written as DNA, the CDR3 is TGCAGTGCTAGAGATCCCGGACAGGGGGCCTACGAGCAGTACTTC.

CDR3 region: CASSFRGQGVRGANVLTF. CDR3 DNA sequence: TGTGCCAGCAGCTTCCGCGGGCAGGGGGTCCGTGGGGCCAACGTCCTGACTTTC. The rearrangement links TRBV13 to TRBJ2-6; 7 positions match TRBD1. The germline V gene encodes CDR1 PRHDT and CDR2 FYEKMQ (reference sequence). The V gene end was trimmed by 3 bases and the J gene end by 3 bases; junction bases not matched to a gene: 11. CDR3 length: 18 residues. Full variable domain (remainder filled in from reference TRBV13 and TRBJ2-6): AAGVIQSPRHLIKEKRETATLKCYPIPRHDTVYWYQQGPGQDPQFLISFYEKMQSDKGSIPDRFSAQQFSDYHSELNMSSLELGDSALYFCASSFRGQGVRGANVLTFGAGSRLTVL.

CDR3 bases: TGTGCCAGCAGCCAAGCTCCCCAGGCCGGGGAGCTGTTTTTT. This gives the protein CASSQAPQAGELFF. This sequence joins TRBV3-1 and TRBJ2-2; no definite D call. The germline CDR1 and CDR2 sequences are LGHDT and YNNKEL (reference sequence). The CDR3 runs to 14 residues. Trimming stripped 1 base from V and 6 bases from J, with 9 bases between.

In the case of this clonotype: A much larger clone sits a single nucleotide away, making a read error possible. V gene TRBV24-1 combines with J gene TRBJ2-1; D gene ambiguous. CDR1 is KGHDR and CDR2 is SFDVKD in the germline V gene. Trimming shortened V by 3 bases and J by 9 bases, and 5 bases separated the two germline ends. CDR3 length: 11 residues. The CDR3 bases are TGTGCCACCAGTGATCGCAGTGAGCAGTTCTTC. Translated, it gives CATSDRSEQFF.

V and J are TRBV29-1 and TRBJ2-1; 10 bases are a match to TRBD1. Looked up from germline, CDR1 is SQVTM and CDR2 is ANQGSEA. The CDR3 runs to 19 residues. V was clipped by 4 bases and J by 2 bases; unmatched bases: 17. CDR3 in DNA: TGCAGCGTTGGTTTAACCGCCGGGACAGGACAGGGGGCCTACAATGAGCAGTTCTTC. Its translation is CSVGLTAGTGQGAYNEQFF.

The CDR3 DNA reads TGTGCCAGCCTCCCATTCGGGCAGCAGAGCTATGGCTACACCTTC. It translates to CASLPFGQQSYGYTF. The chain recombines TRBV27 with TRBJ1-2; D uncertain. V was cut by 8 bases and J by 4 bases, with 20 bases left in between. The germline V gene encodes CDR1 MNHEY and CDR2 SMNVEV (reference sequence). The CDR3 is made up of 15 amino acids.

This clonotype was detected ten times or more. V and J are TRBV7-2 and TRBJ2-1; D might be TRBD1 or TRBD2, each matching 6 bases. Deletions cut 6 bases from V and 5 bases from J, with 17 bases between. Per germline, CDR1 SGHTA and CDR2 FQGNSA. The CDR3 totals 15 residues. This CDR3 reads CASSFKPGANNEQFF. The CDR3 DNA follows: TGTGCCAGCAGTTTTAAGCCGGGGGCCAACAATGAGCAGTTCTTC.

J is TRBJ2-7 and V is TRBV27, with D perhaps matching TRBD1 (6 bases). The germline V and J ends were trimmed by 1 base and 2 bases, with 9 bases remaining between them. Germline CDR1 reads MNHEY; CDR2 reads SMNVEV (reference sequence). The CDR3 consists of 14 residues. CDR3 DNA sequence: TGTGCCAGCAGTTTATTGGGGACAACCTACGAGCAGTACTTC. Protein: CASSLLGTTYEQYF.

Of note for this clonotype: An end of the junction does not agree with germline; a read error may underlie this. The gene calls are TRBV10-3 and TRBJ1-2, with no clear D. The CDR3 has 12 residues. CDR1 ENHRY and CDR2 SYGVKD come from the germline V gene. CDR3 loop: CVIGQRNYGYTF. The CDR3 DNA reads as TGTGTCATCGGTCAGCGAAACTATGGCTACACCTTC.

Note on this clonotype: A clone one base away is much larger, so this may be a read error. The chain is built from TRBV6-2 or TRBV6-3 and TRBJ2-5; unclear D gene. CDR1 is MNHEY, CDR2 SVGEGT, per germline. The CDR3 has 12 residues. Trimming took off 8 bases at V and 11 bases at J, with 18 bases between the two ends. This CDR3 reads CASRSRVHEQYF. The DNA for the CDR3 is TGTGCCAGCCGCTCTAGGGTCCATGAGCAGTACTTC.

The chain recombines TRBV24-1 with TRBJ2-1; possibly TRBD2 for D (5 bases). V was clipped by 7 bases and J by 6 bases, with 18 bases between them. This CDR3 has 15 residues. Germline V gene data show CDR1 as KGHDR and CDR2 as SFDVKD. The CDR3 region is CATSQSGYAFNEQFF. The CDR3 DNA sequence: TGTGCCACCAGCCAAAGCGGTTACGCCTTCAATGAGCAGTTCTTC.

The rearrangement joins TRBV6-1 to TRBJ2-5; 8 bases agree with TRBD1. The junction had 9 bases not matched to a gene; V was cut back by 5 bases and J by 7 bases. CDR3 size: 14 residues. Germline-derived CDR1 and CDR2 are MNHNS and SASEGT. This CDR3 is CASSLTGADGTQYF. In nucleotides, the CDR3 is TGTGCCAGCAGTTTGACAGGGGCTGATGGGACCCAGTACTTC.

Ten or more counts support this clonotype. This chain links TRBV29-1 with TRBJ2-7; the D gene is possibly TRBD2 (6 bases). The germline V gene encodes CDR1 SQVTM and CDR2 ANQGSEA. Deletions cut 0 bases from V and 5 bases from J, with 17 bases between. CDR3 size: 15 residues. CDR3 residues: CSVEDHDVPGDEQYF. CDR3 coding DNA: TGCAGCGTTGAAGATCATGACGTCCCGGGGGACGAGCAGTACTTC.

The gene calls are TRBV7-9 and TRBJ1-2; D gene ambiguous. Germline CDR1 SEHNR, CDR2 FQNEAQ (reference sequence). The CDR3 covers 12 residues. Between the trimmed V and J ends, which lost 1 base and 8 bases, there was a span of 8 bases. The CDR3 is CASSLDAGGYTF. DNA for the CDR3: TGTGCCAGCAGCTTAGATGCGGGGGGCTACACCTTC.

The rearrangement joins TRBV7-9 to TRBJ2-3; no reliable D call. The CDR3 totals 16 residues. Trimming cost V 5 bases and J 4 bases, with 19 bases left between them. The germline CDR1 and CDR2 sequences are SEHNR and FQNEAQ (reference sequence). This chain's CDR3 is CASSPGRGKLSDTQYF. The CDR3 region has the DNA TGTGCCAGCAGCCCCGGGCGTGGGAAATTGTCAGATACGCAGTATTTT.